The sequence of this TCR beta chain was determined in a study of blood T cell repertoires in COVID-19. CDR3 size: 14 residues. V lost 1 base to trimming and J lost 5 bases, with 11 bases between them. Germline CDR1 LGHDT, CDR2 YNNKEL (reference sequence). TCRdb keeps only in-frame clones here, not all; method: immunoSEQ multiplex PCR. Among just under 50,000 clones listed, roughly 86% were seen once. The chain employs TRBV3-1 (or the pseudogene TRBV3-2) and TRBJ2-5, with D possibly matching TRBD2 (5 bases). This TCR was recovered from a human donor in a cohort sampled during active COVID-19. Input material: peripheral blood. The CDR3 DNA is TGTGCCAGCAGCCAAGCTAGTCGAGGGGAGACCCAGTACTTC. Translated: CASSQASRGETQYF.